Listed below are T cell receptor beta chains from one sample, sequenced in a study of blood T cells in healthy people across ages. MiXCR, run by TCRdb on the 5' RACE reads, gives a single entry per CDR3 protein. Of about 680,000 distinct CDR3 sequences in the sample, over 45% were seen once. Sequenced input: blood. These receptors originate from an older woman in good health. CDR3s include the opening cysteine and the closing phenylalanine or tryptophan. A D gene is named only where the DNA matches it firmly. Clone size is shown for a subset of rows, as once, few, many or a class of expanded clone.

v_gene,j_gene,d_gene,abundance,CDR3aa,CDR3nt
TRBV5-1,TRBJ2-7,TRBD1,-,CASSLLRQGTQNEQYF,TGCGCCAGCAGCCTACTCAGACAGGGGACGCAGAACGAGCAGTACTTC
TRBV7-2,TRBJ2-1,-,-,CASSLYGNNERYF,TGTGCCAGCAGCTTATACGGGAACAATGAGCGGTACTTC
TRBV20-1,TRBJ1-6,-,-,CSATGQQQGYNSPLHF,TGCAGTGCTACCGGACAGCAGCAAGGTTATAATTCACCCCTCCACTTT
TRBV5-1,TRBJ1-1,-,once,CASQRGGGDATEAFF,TGCGCCAGTCAGCGGGGCGGGGGGGATGCCACTGAAGCTTTCTTT
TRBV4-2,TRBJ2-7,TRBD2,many,CASSPPGASGNYEQYF,TGTGCCAGCAGCCCCCCTGGGGCTAGCGGGAACTACGAGCAGTACTTC
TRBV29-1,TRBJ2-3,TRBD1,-,CSGRVGQGTDTQYF,TGCAGCGGCCGAGTGGGACAGGGAACAGATACGCAGTATTTT
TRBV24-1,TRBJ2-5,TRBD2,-,CATSDLASGRDEQYF,TGTGCCACCAGTGATCTGGCTAGCGGGAGGGATGAGCAGTACTTC
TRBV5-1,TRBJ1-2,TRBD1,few,CASSLGTGGADYGYTF,TGCGCCAGCAGCTTAGGGACAGGGGGCGCCGACTATGGCTACACCTTC
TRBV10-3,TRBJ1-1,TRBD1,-,CAIHRGGYSEAFF,TGTGCCATCCACAGGGGAGGGTATTCTGAAGCTTTCTTT
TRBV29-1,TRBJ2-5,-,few,CSVARGTGETQYF,TGCAGCGTCGCGCGCGGGACTGGTGAGACCCAGTACTTC
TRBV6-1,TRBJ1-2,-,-,CASSEGSIQGHGHTF,TGTGCCAGCAGTGAAGGAAGTATTCAGGGGCATGGCCACACCTTC
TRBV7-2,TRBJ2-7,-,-,CASSLEVSSCEQYF,TGTGCCAGCAGCTTAGAGGTTTCCTCCTGCGAGCAGTACTTC
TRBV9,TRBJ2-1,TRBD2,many,CASSGLAVPYNEQFF,TGTGCCAGCAGCGGACTAGCAGTCCCTTACAATGAGCAGTTCTTC
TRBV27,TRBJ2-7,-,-,CASSGKGSSYEQYF,TGTGCCAGCAGTGGGAAAGGTAGCTCCTACGAGCAGTACTTC
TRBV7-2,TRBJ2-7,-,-,CASSFTPGPTYEQYF,TGTGCCAGCAGCTTTACACCGGGACCGACCTACGAGCAGTACTTC
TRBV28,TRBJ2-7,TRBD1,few,CASQSLGQWAYEQYF,TGTGCCAGCCAGTCTTTGGGACAGTGGGCCTACGAGCAGTACTTC
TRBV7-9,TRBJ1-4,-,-,CASSPPGSSNEKLFF,TGTGCCAGCAGCCCCCCAGGGAGCTCTAATGAAAAACTGTTTTTT
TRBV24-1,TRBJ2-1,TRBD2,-,CATSDSPPRTSGNEQFF,TGTGCCACCAGTGATTCCCCTCCCCGGACTAGCGGGAATGAGCAGTTCTTC
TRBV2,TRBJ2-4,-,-,CASSKGGQLAKNIQYF,TGTGCCAGCAGTAAGGGGGGGCAGCTAGCCAAAAACATTCAGTACTTC
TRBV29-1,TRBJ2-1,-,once,CSVEDALHRALSRRSEQFF,TGCAGCGTTGAAGATGCACTACACAGGGCTCTAAGCAGGAGAAGTGAGCAGTTCTTC
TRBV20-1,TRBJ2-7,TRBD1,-,CSARDRVIYEQYF,TGCAGTGCCAGGGACAGGGTCATCTACGAGCAGTACTTC
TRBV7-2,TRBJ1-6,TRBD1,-,CASRDTGVGWNSPLHF,TGTGCCAGCAGGGACACAGGGGTGGGTTGGAATTCACCCCTCCACTTT
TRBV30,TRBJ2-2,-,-,CAWSELVRTGGLFF,TGTGCCTGGAGTGAATTGGTGCGCACCGGGGGGCTGTTTTTT
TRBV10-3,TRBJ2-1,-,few,CAISGSVDEQFF,TGTGCCATCAGTGGTAGCGTGGATGAGCAGTTCTTC
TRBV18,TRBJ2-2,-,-,CASFRDPNTGELFF,TGTGCCAGCTTCCGGGACCCAAACACCGGGGAGCTGTTTTTT
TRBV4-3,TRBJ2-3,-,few,CASSQEDTDTQYF,TGCGCCAGCAGCCAAGAAGACACAGATACGCAGTATTTT
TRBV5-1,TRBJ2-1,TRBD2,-,CASSFRLAQGQFF,TGCGCCAGCAGCTTCCGACTAGCTCAAGGACAGTTCTTC